The 3 T cell receptor beta chains below come from one sample, sequenced in a study of blood T cell repertoires in COVID-19. The repertoire was sequenced with immunoSEQ multiplex PCR; TCRdb's copy has only in-frame clones and lacks some. The sample yields about 150,000 clones, about 87% seen once. Source material: peripheral blood. The receptors were sampled from a human donor in a cohort sampled during active COVID-19.

The chain combines TRBV6-6 with TRBJ1-2; 7 bases agree with TRBD1. V dropped 0 bases and J dropped 4; count of bases not matched to a gene: 8. The CDR3 consists of 16 residues. The V gene's germline CDR1 is MNHNY and CDR2 SVGAGI (reference sequence). CDR3 nucleotide sequence: TGTGCCAGCAGTTACTCGTTGCAGGGGGGAGCCTATGGCTACACCTTC. Protein sequence: CASSYSLQGGAYGYTF.

V and J are TRBV19 and TRBJ2-6; TRBD1 matches at 9 bases. The CDR3 has 16 amino acids. The V gene's germline CDR1 is LNHDA and CDR2 SQIVND (reference sequence). The V and J ends lost 6 bases and 3 bases, in that order; junction bases with no gene match: 6. CDR3 protein: CASSLGQGYGANVLTF. The CDR3 coding sequence is TGTGCCAGTAGCTTGGGACAGGGATATGGGGCCAACGTCCTGACTTTC.

The chain joins TRBV11-3 to TRBJ1-2, with 9 bases aligning to TRBD1. The CDR3 extends over 16 amino acids. The germline CDR1 and CDR2 sequences are SGHNT and YENEEA. V was pared by 1 base and J by 3 bases, with 6 bases of the junction left unmatched. CDR3 loop: CASSLAGTGSYYGYTF. The CDR3 bases are TGTGCCAGCAGCTTAGCCGGGACAGGGTCCTACTATGGCTACACCTTC.